The 25 T cell receptor beta chains given below trace back to one sample, sequenced in a study of radiotherapy plus CTLA-4 blockade in lung cancer (dated by TCRdb to about 2018). The library was made by the immunoSEQ multiplex PCR assay. Not all clones reach the TCRdb copy of this immuneACCESS table, which keeps in-frame sequences only. Checked studies attribute under half of the gap to unresolved V genes and leave the rest unexplained. The sample profile shows some 34,000 clones; 72% of them were found once. The ten top clones hold 9.5% to 13% of the sample. This sample comprised peripheral blood, obtained from a patient treated with radiotherapy plus ipilimumab. These receptors were collected from a human donor with non-small cell lung cancer who had stable disease on radiotherapy plus ipilimumab.

This clone was detected only a few times. This chain links TRBV6-6 with TRBJ1-1, with D hard to call. Germline-derived CDR1 and CDR2 are MNHNY and SVGAGI (reference sequence). The V end lost 0 bases, the J end lost 4 bases, and 9 bases lay between the germline ends. The length of the CDR3 is 14 residues. The CDR3 DNA reads as TGTGCCAGCAGTTACTCCGGACTCGTCACTGAAGCTTTCTTT. Its protein product is CASSYSGLVTEAFF.

This clone appeared a few times. The chain links TRBV7-9 to TRBJ1-2; D is perhaps TRBD1 (5 bases). Germline CDR1 reads SEHNR; CDR2 reads FQNEAQ (reference sequence). V was clipped by 2 bases and J by 8 bases, with 18 bases between them. This CDR3 region has 15 residues. Here the CDR3 DNA reads TGTGCCAGCAGCTTATCCTTCGAACGGACATCAGGCTACACCTTC. Protein: CASSLSFERTSGYTF.

The chain couples TRBV6-6 to TRBJ2-1, with D maybe TRBD2 (5 bases). The CDR3 sequence is 14 residues long. Germline V gives CDR1 MNHNY, CDR2 SVGAGI (reference sequence). The V end lost 4 bases, the J end lost 7 bases, and 14 bases lay between the germline ends. CDR3 amino acids: CASSSDRLRNEQFF. The CDR3 DNA reads TGTGCCAGCAGTTCCGATAGACTACGAAATGAGCAGTTCTTC.

The CDR3 sequence is CASSSGQGWSTDTQYF. The DNA for the CDR3 is TGCGCCAGCAGCTCGGGACAGGGGTGGTCCACAGATACGCAGTATTTT. The V call is TRBV5-1, the J call TRBJ2-3; TRBD1 matches at 10 bases. V lost 3 bases and J lost 2; bases outside the gene matches: 6. Germline-derived CDR1 and CDR2 are SGHRS and YFSETQ. The CDR3 loop spans 16 amino acids.

This chain links TRBV5-4 with TRBJ2-1; 7 nucleotides line up with TRBD1. The CDR3 runs to 16 residues. With V trimmed by 4 bases and J by 2 bases, 9 bases remained unmatched. Looked up from germline, CDR1 is SGHNT and CDR2 is YYREEE (reference sequence). The CDR3 here is CASSRVDRVPYNEQFF. The CDR3 nucleotides read TGTGCCAGCAGCAGGGTTGACAGGGTTCCCTACAATGAGCAGTTCTTC.

The CDR3 DNA follows: TGTGCCAGCAGCCCAAGGTCAGGGGCCGGTGGCTACACCTTC. Translating it yields CASSPRSGAGGYTF. This chain connects TRBV7-9 to TRBJ1-2, with D possibly matching TRBD1 (6 bases). CDR3 size: 14 residues. The V end was cut by 5 bases, the J end by 7 bases, with 17 bases between. CDR1 is SEHNR, CDR2 FQNEAQ, per germline (reference sequence).

The V and J genes are TRBV27 and TRBJ2-7; possibly TRBD1 for D (6 bases). The V and J ends lost 5 bases and 6 bases respectively, with 20 bases between them. The V gene's germline CDR1 is MNHEY and CDR2 SMNVEV (reference sequence). This CDR3 is 15 amino acids long. The CDR3 bases are TGTGCCAGCAGTCCATACAGGGCAATTGGTGTCGAGCAGTACTTC. Encoded protein: CASSPYRAIGVEQYF.

V usage is TRBV6-6 and J usage is TRBJ1-5; D gene uncertain. The germline V gene has CDR1 MNHNY and CDR2 SVGAGI (reference sequence). CDR3 length: 15 amino acids. The V gene lost 6 bases and the J gene lost 3 bases, with 15 bases spanning the gap. The CDR3 DNA sequence: TGTGCCAGCAGGGGAGGTATTACGTCCAATCAGCCCCAGCATTTT. It is translated as CASRGGITSNQPQHF.

V gene TRBV5-4 combines with J gene TRBJ1-4, with a tentative D call TRBD1 (6 bases). Germline assignment: CDR1 SGHNT and CDR2 YYREEE (reference sequence). V was clipped by 2 bases and J by 4 bases, with 9 bases between them. This CDR3 has 14 residues. Here the CDR3 reads CASSLQGLNEKLFF. Written as DNA, the CDR3 is TGTGCCAGCAGCTTACAGGGCCTTAATGAAAAACTGTTTTTT.

The chain joins TRBV7-6 to TRBJ1-1; maybe TRBD1 (5 bases). In germline, CDR1 is SGHVS, CDR2 FNYEAQ. V lost 5 bases and J lost 0, with 13 bases in between. This CDR3 is built from 15 residues. The CDR3 here is CASSLPGGLNTEAFF. The DNA for the CDR3 is TGTGCCAGCAGCCTCCCCGGGGGTTTGAACACTGAAGCTTTCTTT. Drawing the rest from reference TRBV7-6 and TRBJ1-1, the complete variable domain is GAGVSQSPRYKVTKRGQDVALRCDPISGHVSLYWYRQALGQGPEFLTYFNYEAQQDKSGLPNDRFSAERPEGSISTLTIQRTEQRDSAMYRCASSLPGGLNTEAFFGQGTRLTVV.

The chain links TRBV11-2 to TRBJ2-7, with 9 bases fitting TRBD1. Trimming took 6 bases from V and 8 from J; bases not matched to a gene: 5. Per the germline V gene, CDR1 is SGHAT and CDR2 is FQNNGV. The CDR3 sequence is 12 residues long. The CDR3 protein is CASSPTGGQQYF. The CDR3, as DNA: TGTGCCAGCAGTCCCACAGGGGGCCAGCAGTACTTC. Full variable domain (missing parts from reference TRBV11-2 and TRBJ2-7): EAGVAQSPRYKIIEKRQSVAFWCNPISGHATLYWYQQILGQGPKLLIQFQNNGVVDDSQLPKDRFSAERLKGVDSTLKIQPAKLEDSAVYLCASSPTGGQQYFGPGTRLTVT.

A few counts support this clone. This chain joins TRBV6-6 and TRBJ1-4; 7 nucleotides line up with TRBD1. In germline, CDR1 is MNHNY, CDR2 SVGAGI (reference sequence). The CDR3 is 15 amino acids. J was trimmed by 3 bases and V by 2 bases; bases with no gene match: 3. The CDR3: CASSYEGQSNEKLFF. DNA of the CDR3: TGTGCCAGCAGTTACGAGGGACAGTCTAATGAAAAACTGTTTTTT.

The chain recombines TRBV5-8 with TRBJ1-4, with D unresolved. CDR3 length equals 12 residues. V shed 4 bases and J shed 8 bases, with 9 bases lying between them. CDR1 is SGHTS and CDR2 is YDEGEE in the germline V gene. The CDR3, as DNA: TGTGCCAGCAGCCGGCGGCGGGAAAAACTGTTTTTT. Translated, it gives CASSRRREKLFF.

The rearrangement joins TRBV7-9 to TRBJ1-1; D call uncertain. CDR3 length: 15 residues. With 5 bases removed from V and 7 bases from J, the gap between germline ends came to 20 bases. CDR1 and CDR2 (germline): SEHNR, FQNEAQ (reference sequence). The chain's CDR3 is CASSNFRGTRDEAFF. CDR3 nucleotides: TGTGCCAGCAGCAATTTTAGAGGAACACGGGATGAAGCTTTCTTT.

This clone has ten or more counts. The gene calls are TRBV15 and TRBJ2-1; 11 bases line up with TRBD1. This CDR3 has 16 amino acids. CDR1 and CDR2 (germline): LNHNV, YYDKDF (reference sequence). V dropped 0 bases and J dropped 6; count of bases not matched to a gene: 4. The CDR3 DNA follows: TGTGCCACCAGCAGAGATATGGACAGGGGGCTCAATGAGCAGTTCTTC. Its translation: CATSRDMDRGLNEQFF.

V gene TRBV5-1 combines with J gene TRBJ2-7, with 9 bases matching TRBD2. V dropped 1 base and J dropped 0; count of bases not matched to a gene: 2. Looked up from germline, CDR1 is SGHRS and CDR2 is YFSETQ. The CDR3 length is 15 residues. The CDR3, as DNA: TGCGCCAGCAGCTTGTTAGCGGGGGCCTCCTACGAGCAGTACTTC. Translating gives CASSLLAGASYEQYF.

V gene TRBV6-6 combines with J gene TRBJ1-1, with TRBD1 matching over 9 bases. The ends lost 5 bases at V and 8 bases at J; junction bases unmatched: 9. Germline V gene sequence: CDR1 MNHNY, CDR2 SVGAGI (reference sequence). The CDR3 spans 14 residues. Written as DNA, the CDR3 is TGTGCCAGCAGTCAAAACAGGGGGCGGTCCGAAGCTTTCTTT. Translation gives CASSQNRGRSEAFF.

The chain carries TRBV7-2 and TRBJ2-1; possibly TRBD1 for D (5 bases). With 4 bases removed from V and 4 bases from J, the gap between germline ends came to 14 bases. CDR3 length equals 15 residues. Germline loops: CDR1 SGHTA, CDR2 FQGNSA. CDR3 in amino acids: CASSSLGQTYNEQFF. CDR3 sequence (DNA): TGTGCCAGCAGCTCTTTAGGACAAACATACAATGAGCAGTTCTTC.

This chain links TRBV19 with TRBJ2-5, with 7 bases that match TRBD1. This CDR3 has 14 amino acids. V dropped 4 bases and J dropped 4; count of bases not matched to a gene: 6. The germline V gene encodes CDR1 LNHDA and CDR2 SQIVND (reference sequence). The CDR3 DNA follows: TGTGCCAGTAGTAGCAACAGGGGTGCAGAGACCCAGTACTTC. It yields the protein CASSSNRGAETQYF. The full variable domain, with the rest looked up from reference TRBV19 and TRBJ2-5, is DGGITQSPKYLFRKEGQNVTLSCEQNLNHDAMYWYRQDPGQGLRLIYYSQIVNDFQKGDIAEGYSVSREKKESFPLTVTSAQKNPTAFYLCASSSNRGAETQYFGPGTRLLVL.

V and J are TRBV18 and TRBJ2-3, with a possible D match to TRBD2 (5 bases). Trimming shortened V by 5 bases and J by 3 bases, and 12 bases separated the two germline ends. CDR1 is KGHSH and CDR2 is LQKENI in the germline V gene. The CDR3 is 14 amino acids. CDR3 DNA sequence: TGTGCCAGCTCATGGATAAGGGAGACAGATACGCAGTATTTT. This sequence encodes CASSWIRETDTQYF.

This sequence joins TRBV7-2 and TRBJ2-4; D may be TRBD2 (5 bases). The CDR3 covers 13 residues. Germline lookup yields CDR1 SGHTA and CDR2 FQGNSA. The V end lost 1 base, the J end lost 8 bases, and 9 bases lay between the germline ends. In DNA form, the CDR3 reads TGTGCCAGCAGCTTAGTGGGAGCTGACATTCAGTACTTC. This gives the protein CASSLVGADIQYF.

The V call is TRBV4-3, the J call TRBJ2-1; no firm D call. This CDR3 contains 15 residues. Germline V gene lookup returns CDR1 LGHNA and CDR2 YSLEER. V was shortened by 1 base and J by 1 base, with 8 bases between the two germline ends. This chain's CDR3 is CASSQGWASYNEQFF. CDR3 in DNA: TGCGCCAGCAGCCAAGGCTGGGCTTCCTACAATGAGCAGTTCTTC.

The V gene is TRBV7-9, the J gene TRBJ2-2; 8 nucleotides agree with TRBD2. Germline V gene sequence: CDR1 SEHNR, CDR2 FQNEAQ (reference sequence). The CDR3 is 17 residues long. The J segment lost 6 bases and the V segment lost 3 bases, leaving 12 bases of the junction unmatched. The CDR3 nucleotides are TGTGCCAGCAGCTTCTCCGGACTAGCCCGAAAGGCCGGGGAGCTGTTTTTT. Amino acids: CASSFSGLARKAGELFF.

The CDR3 loop reads CASSLRDRVQNTEAFF. The CDR3 region has the DNA TGTGCCAGCAGCCTCCGGGACAGGGTCCAGAACACTGAAGCTTTCTTT. J is TRBJ1-1 and V is TRBV2; 9 nucleotides align to TRBD1. V dropped 6 bases and J dropped 1; count of bases not matched to a gene: 9. The germline V gene has CDR1 SNHLY and CDR2 FYNNEI. This CDR3 spans 16 amino acids. Supplemented by reference TRBV2 and TRBJ1-1, the full variable domain reads EPEVTQTPSHQVTQMGQEVILRCVPISNHLYFYWYRQILGQKVEFLVSFYNNEISEKSEIFDDQFSVERPDGSNFTLKIRSTKLEDSAMYFCASSLRDRVQNTEAFFGQGTRLTVV.

There are a few counts of this clone. This chain joins TRBV5-4 and TRBJ1-2; D may be TRBD1 (6 bases). The CDR3 is 13 amino acids. Germline V gives CDR1 SGHNT, CDR2 YYREEE (reference sequence). The germline V and J ends were trimmed by 0 bases and 3 bases, with 6 bases remaining between them. The CDR3 DNA follows: TGTGCCAGCAGCTTGGGGACAGACTATGGCTACACCTTC. Translation: CASSLGTDYGYTF.